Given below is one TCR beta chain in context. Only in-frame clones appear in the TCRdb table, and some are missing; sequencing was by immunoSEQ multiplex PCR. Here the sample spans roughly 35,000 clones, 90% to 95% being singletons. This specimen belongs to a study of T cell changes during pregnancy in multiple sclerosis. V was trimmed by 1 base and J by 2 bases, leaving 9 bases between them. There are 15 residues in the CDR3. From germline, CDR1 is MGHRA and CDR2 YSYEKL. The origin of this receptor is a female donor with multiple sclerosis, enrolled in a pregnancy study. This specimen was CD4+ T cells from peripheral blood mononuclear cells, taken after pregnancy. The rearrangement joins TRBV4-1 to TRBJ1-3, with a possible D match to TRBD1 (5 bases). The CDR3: CASSQASGPGNTIYF. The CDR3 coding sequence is TGCGCCAGCAGCCAAGCATCAGGGCCTGGAAACACCATATATTTT.